This T cell receptor (beta chain) was observed in a study of metastatic and nonmetastatic thyroid tumors. Turning to the study itself: Repertoires were compared across blood and tumor or nodule tissue from malignant and benign thyroid patients.

TCRdb re-called clones via MiXCR from the PCR reads. The sample lists about 30,000 clones, 20% to 25% seen once, with about 10% in the top ten. This clone is judged medium-sized (0.01 to 0.1%). Among the patients, none had received any treatment before thyroid surgery. The CDR3 extends over 10 amino acids. V was pared by 4 bases and J by 4 bases, with 1 base between. Germline V gives CDR1 MDHEN, CDR2 SYDVKM. Sequencing was done on a sample of blood. The chain is built from TRBV28 and TRBJ1-2, with unresolved D. The clonotype comes from a female donor with papillary thyroid cancer or a benign thyroid nodule (not recorded which). Some clones in this sample may be carry-over from other donors' samples. The CDR3 DNA sequence: TGTGCCAGCAGTTCCTATGGCTACACCTTC. This codes for CASSSYGYTF.